Reported below is one T cell receptor (beta chain). The antigen is undetermined. Construction of the TCRbeta library involved unique molecular identifiers. TCRdb used MiXCR to reprocess the PCR reads, holding one entry per CDR3 protein. The sample consists of approximately 980,000 distinct CDR3 sequences, under 30% of them appearing once. The germline CDR1 and CDR2 sequences are SGHNT and YYREEE (reference sequence). The ends lost 2 bases at V and 0 bases at J; junction bases unmatched: 2. The CDR3 is 15 amino acids. This sample is drawn from a study of T-cell reconstitution after alpha-beta-depleted transplantation in children. Study-level findings and limits: Fresh T-cell production supplied most of the T-cell counts and diversity seen one year after transplant. Alpha-beta T cells present about two months after transplant were reported to originate from several hundred expanded graft clones. From surviving recipient T cells and thymic progenitors came the high day-60 TCRbeta diversity observed in some patients.

This rearrangement joins TRBV5-4 to TRBJ2-7; 10 bases are a match to TRBD1. The source was PBMCs, mostly from graft donor cells, collected 360 days after TCRalphabeta/CD19-depleted stem cell transplant. The source is a boy in the first two years of life who had a stem cell transplant for SCID, so the T cells may come from the graft donor. DNA for the CDR3: TGTGCCAGCAGCTTTCGACAGGGGGCCTCCTACGAGCAGTACTTC. It encodes CASSFRQGASYEQYF.